The 12 T cell receptor beta chains presented below share a single source sample, sequenced in a study of blood T cell repertoires in COVID-19 (dated by TCRdb to 2018 to 2021). The library was generated by the immunoSEQ multiplex PCR assay. In its TCRdb copy, this immuneACCESS table keeps in-frame sequences only and misses some clones. Where compared with another copy, unresolved V genes explain less than half of these, and the others have no known cause. This sample is represented by more than 200,000 clones; just over 85% of them were singletons. Clones ranked in the top ten supply around 5.7% of the sample. Source material: peripheral blood. The receptors originated from an older man with acute or convalescent COVID-19.

The chain joins TRBV9 to TRBJ1-2; the D gene is possibly TRBD1 (5 bases). Deletions cut 0 bases from V and 0 bases from J, with 12 bases between. Germline V gene lookup returns CDR1 SGDLS and CDR2 YYNGEE. The CDR3 consists of 16 residues. The DNA of the CDR3 is TGTGCCAGCAGCGTAGATCGACAGTCAGCTAACTATGGCTACACCTTC. Protein: CASSVDRQSANYGYTF.

The chain couples TRBV28 to TRBJ2-6, with no clear D. V lost 3 bases and J lost 0, with 9 bases in between. Looked up from germline, CDR1 is MDHEN and CDR2 is SYDVKM. The CDR3 is 16 residues long. CDR3 amino acids: CASSFLSRSGANVLTF. The CDR3 DNA reads TGTGCCAGCAGTTTTTTGAGTCGCTCTGGGGCCAACGTCCTGACTTTC.

This chain links TRBV28 with TRBJ1-6, with 7 bases that match TRBD1. CDR1 and CDR2 from the germline V gene are MDHEN and SYDVKM. The CDR3 contains 14 residues. The ends lost 10 bases at V and 10 bases at J; junction bases unmatched: 13. Here the CDR3 reads CATIQGRRGSPLHF. In DNA form, the CDR3 reads TGTGCCACCATACAGGGGCGAAGGGGATCACCCCTCCACTTT.

V usage is TRBV4-1 and J usage is TRBJ2-6; 10 bases are a match to TRBD1. From germline, CDR1 is MGHRA and CDR2 YSYEKL. The trim removed 8 bases at V and 2 bases at J, leaving 6 bases unmatched. The CDR3 length is 16 residues. This CDR3 is CASGGQGSTGANVLTF. The CDR3 DNA reads TGCGCCAGCGGGGGACAGGGGTCAACTGGGGCCAACGTCCTGACTTTC.

The rearrangement uses TRBV19 and TRBJ2-3; 7 bases fit TRBD2. The CDR3 sequence is 14 residues long. Germline V gene data show CDR1 as LNHDA and CDR2 as SQIVND (reference sequence). J was trimmed by 6 bases and V by 4 bases; bases with no gene match: 7. The DNA for the CDR3 is TGTGCCAGTAGTAGCGCGGGAGTTTTGGATACGCAGTATTTT. This translates into CASSSAGVLDTQYF.

This chain links TRBV20-1 with TRBJ1-2, with 7 bases lining up with TRBD1. Germline lookup yields CDR1 DFQATT and CDR2 SNEGSKA (reference sequence). V shed 3 bases, J shed 7 bases, and the junction held 11 bases outside the gene matches. The CDR3 is 14 residues long. The CDR3 sequence: CSASNRRGASGYTF. DNA for the CDR3: TGCAGTGCTAGTAATCGCAGGGGGGCCTCTGGCTACACCTTC.

The gene calls are TRBV7-3 and TRBJ2-3, with 8 bases that match TRBD2. The CDR3 runs 15 residues. Germline V gene lookup returns CDR1 SGHTA and CDR2 FQGTGA. Trimming removed 5 bases from V and 0 bases from J; junction bases left unmatched: 4. CDR3 nucleotides: TGTGCCAGCAGCCAACTAGCGGCTAGCACAGATACGCAGTATTTT. It is translated as CASSQLAASTDTQYF.

This chain joins TRBV5-1 and TRBJ2-7, with a possible D match to TRBD2 (5 bases). Trimming left V 0 bases short and J 6 bases short, with 13 bases between. CDR1 is SGHRS, CDR2 YFSETQ, per germline. The CDR3 is 14 residues long. Here the CDR3 reads CASSLVYGVGEQYV. In DNA, the CDR3 is TGCGCCAGCAGCTTGGTGTACGGGGTAGGCGAGCAGTACGTC.

The V and J genes are TRBV12-3 or TRBV12-4 and TRBJ1-2; the D gene is possibly TRBD1 (5 bases). With 7 bases removed from V and 6 bases from J, the gap between germline ends came to 12 bases. CDR3 size: 12 residues. The chain's CDR3 is CASTWGGDGYTF. The CDR3 bases are TGTGCCAGCACCTGGGGAGGGGATGGCTACACCTTC.

The CDR3 reads CASRTGEWEQYV. The CDR3 DNA is TGTGCCAGCAGAACAGGGGAGTGGGAGCAGTACGTC. The chain couples TRBV6-6 to TRBJ2-7; TRBD1 matches at 7 bases. The V segment lost 6 bases and the J segment 7 bases; nucleotides outside the gene matches: 6. The length of the CDR3 is 12 residues. Germline V gene sequence: CDR1 MNHNY, CDR2 SVGAGI (reference sequence).

The V call is TRBV4-3, the J call TRBJ1-4; unclear D gene. Germline V lookup: CDR1 LGHNA, CDR2 YSLEER. This CDR3 has 15 amino acids. V was cut by 1 base and J by 0 bases, with 6 bases left in between. The DNA of the CDR3 is TGCGCCAGCAGCCAAGTTCCGTCAACTAATGAAAAACTGTTTTTT. Protein product: CASSQVPSTNEKLFF.

The rearrangement links TRBV27 to TRBJ2-3, with 9 bases identical to TRBD2. Trimming cost V 7 bases and J 4 bases; bases outside gene matches: 15. Germline lookup yields CDR1 MNHEY and CDR2 SMNVEV (reference sequence). The CDR3 has 17 amino acids. CDR3 nucleotides: TGTGCCAGCAACCCGCATTGGACTAGCGTGGCCTCAGATACGCAGTATTTT. This encodes CASNPHWTSVASDTQYF.